The clone carrying this T cell receptor beta chain was detected only a few times. CDR1 SGDLS and CDR2 YYNGEE come from the germline V gene. The CDR3 extends over 15 amino acids. After removal of 3 bases from V and 5 bases from J, the junction contained 10 bases not matched to a gene. These data come from a study of identical twins. MiXCR, applied by TCRdb to the 5' RACE reads, yields one record per CDR3 protein. This repertoire shows approximately 210,000 distinct CDR3 sequences, 15% to 20% found once; its top ten account for 35% to 45%. The data also belong to a second study, concerning T cells expressing NK-cell markers.

The sequence came from a young woman in good health. The sequencing input was CD8+ T cells sorted from blood. The chain couples TRBV9 to TRBJ1-1; 7 bases are shared with TRBD1. The CDR3 region is CASSAPKGASTEAFF. The CDR3 DNA reads as TGTGCCAGCAGCGCCCCAAAGGGGGCGAGTACTGAAGCTTTCTTT.